Listed below are T cell receptor beta chains from one sample, sequenced in a study of beta chain features in type 1 diabetes. Clones were sequenced by immunoSEQ multiplex PCR, and TCRdb holds only the in-frame ones, with some missing. The top ten hold around 0.64% of the sample, which has about 160,000 clones, roughly 10% seen once. The sequenced sample consisted of central memory CD4+ T cells from blood. The receptors were sampled from a woman aged 25 to 39 with type 1 diabetes. The CDR3 runs from the conserved cysteine through the conserved F or W. A D gene is named only where the DNA matches it firmly. Part of the rows lack a size; the others show once, few, many or a class for expanded clones.

CDR3 protein	CDR3 DNA	D gene	J gene	V gene	clone size
CASMGLYEQYF	TGTGCCAGCATGGGACTCTACGAGCAGTACTTC	NA	TRBJ2-7	TRBV6-1	few
CASSLVQGGTEAFF	TGTGCCAGCAGCTTAGTGCAGGGAGGGACTGAAGCTTTCTTT	NA	TRBJ1-1	TRBV7-2	many
CASSPGQGNTEAFF	TGTGCCAGCAGCCCTGGACAGGGGAACACTGAAGCTTTCTTT	TRBD1	TRBJ1-1	TRBV7-2	many
CASSLAPGGSYEQYF	TGCGCCAGCAGCTTGGCCCCGGGGGGGTCCTACGAGCAGTACTTC	TRBD2	TRBJ2-7	TRBV5-1	few
CASSLQFDQPQHF	TGTGCCAGCAGCTTACAGTTTGATCAGCCCCAGCATTTT	NA	TRBJ1-5	TRBV11-2	NA
CASSLWEGLVQETQYF	TGTGCCAGCAGCTTGTGGGAGGGCCTTGTCCAAGAGACCCAGTACTTC	TRBD2	TRBJ2-5	TRBV11-2	NA
CASSEWVTSFQETQYF	TGTGCCAGCAGTGAATGGGTTACTAGCTTTCAAGAGACCCAGTACTTC	NA	TRBJ2-5	TRBV25-1	few
CASRKGQGNTEAFF	TGTGCCAGCAGAAAGGGACAGGGGAACACTGAAGCTTTCTTT	TRBD1	TRBJ1-1	TRBV2	few
CASKGLAAHQETQYF	TGTGCCAGCAAGGGGCTAGCGGCCCACCAAGAGACCCAGTACTTC	TRBD2	TRBJ2-5	TRBV27	few
CALGRNEQFF	TGTGCCCTAGGAAGAAATGAGCAGTTCTTC	NA	TRBJ2-1	TRBV30	NA
CASSTEKLRRDRVYEQYF	TGTGCCAGCAGTACCGAAAAACTCCGCCGGGACAGGGTCTACGAGCAGTACTTC	TRBD1	TRBJ2-7	TRBV27	NA
CASSQDLAGKEQFF	TGTGCCAGCAGCCAGGATTTAGCGGGAAAGGAGCAGTTCTTC	TRBD2	TRBJ2-1	TRBV7-9	few
CASSIDHRELGGTEAFF	TGTGCCAGTAGTATAGATCACAGGGAGTTAGGAGGCACTGAAGCTTTCTTT	NA	TRBJ1-1	TRBV19	few
CASSLHRAHSYEQYF	TGTGCCAGCAGTTTACACAGGGCCCACTCCTACGAGCAGTACTTC	NA	TRBJ2-7	TRBV28	NA
CAWGRQNYEQYF	TGTGCCTGGGGGAGGCAGAACTACGAGCAGTACTTC	NA	TRBJ2-7	TRBV30	NA
CASSYGQGLGEKLFF	TGTGCCAGCAGCTACGGACAGGGTCTTGGTGAAAAACTGTTTTTT	TRBD1	TRBJ1-4	TRBV11-2	few
CASSLLQAEYEQYF	TGTGCCAGCAGTTTATTACAGGCTGAGTACGAGCAGTACTTC	NA	TRBJ2-7	TRBV28	few
CASSYDGYQPQHF	TGTGCCAGCAGTTACGACGGGTATCAGCCCCAGCATTTT	NA	TRBJ1-5	TRBV6-5	few
CASSLSWPSTDTQYF	TGCGCCAGCAGCTTGTCTTGGCCAAGCACAGATACGCAGTATTTT	NA	TRBJ2-3	TRBV5-1	NA
CASSGLAREQYF	TGTGCCTCCTCGGGACTAGCTCGCGAGCAGTACTTC	TRBD2	TRBJ2-7	TRBV28	few
CASSLARYTEAFF	TGTGCCAGCAGCTTAGCTCGGTACACTGAAGCTTTCTTT	NA	TRBJ1-1	TRBV11-1	few
CASSLDGGGGDEQFF	TGCGCCAGCAGCTTGGATGGCGGTGGGGGGGATGAGCAGTTCTTC	TRBD2	TRBJ2-1	TRBV5-1	NA
CASRLGLAGVNEQFF	TGTGCCAGCAGGCTGGGACTAGCGGGAGTCAATGAGCAGTTCTTC	TRBD2	TRBJ2-1	TRBV6-6	many
CASSLKRTAPTGANVLTF	TGTGCCAGCAGCCTAAAGCGGACGGCGCCGACTGGGGCCAACGTCCTGACTTTC	NA	TRBJ2-6	TRBV5-4	few
CASSFVRDSYEQYF	TGTGCCAGCAGCTTCGTCCGGGATTCCTACGAGCAGTACTTC	NA	TRBJ2-7	TRBV11-2	NA
CASSLGYRGADYGYTF	TGTGCCAGCAGCTTAGGCTACAGGGGTGCTGACTATGGCTACACCTTC	TRBD1	TRBJ1-2	TRBV7-2	NA
CASRSLAGGYIQYF	TGTGCCAGCAGATCCCTAGCGGGAGGGTACATTCAGTACTTC	TRBD2	TRBJ2-4	TRBV28	many
CASRQRGRGGDQPQHF	TGTGCCAGCAGACAACGGGGCAGGGGCGGTGATCAGCCCCAGCATTTT	NA	TRBJ1-5	TRBV28	NA
CASSVGNSGSSYNEQFF	TGTGCCAGCAGCGTAGGTAATAGCGGGAGCTCCTACAATGAGCAGTTCTTC	TRBD2	TRBJ2-1	TRBV9	many
CASSLVSGASYEQYF	TGCGCCAGCAGCTTGGTTTCGGGAGCCAGCTACGAGCAGTACTTC	NA	TRBJ2-7	TRBV5-1	few
CAISALQEAHYGYTF	TGTGCCATCAGTGCCCTACAGGAAGCCCACTATGGCTACACCTTC	NA	TRBJ1-2	TRBV10-3	NA
CAISEDRGPSYGYTF	TGTGCCATCAGTGAAGACAGGGGGCCGAGCTATGGCTACACCTTC	TRBD1	TRBJ1-2	TRBV10-3	few
CASSPPSTEREQFF	TGTGCCAGCTCACCACCTTCCACTGAGCGTGAGCAGTTCTTC	NA	TRBJ2-1	TRBV18	few
CSVEPGRQRGGEQFF	TGCAGCGTTGAACCGGGACGCCAGAGAGGGGGTGAGCAGTTCTTC	NA	TRBJ2-1	TRBV29-1	many
CASSPQRGSGANVLTF	TGTGCCAGCAGCCCCCAAAGGGGTTCTGGGGCCAACGTCCTGACTTTC	NA	TRBJ2-6	TRBV5-4	NA
CASRGTINTEAFF	TGTGCCTCCAGGGGGACAATTAACACTGAAGCTTTCTTT	TRBD1	TRBJ1-1	TRBV2	many
CASSVGLAATGELFF	TGTGCCAGCAGCGTTGGACTAGCGGCCACCGGGGAGCTGTTTTTT	TRBD2	TRBJ2-2	TRBV9	few
CASSVVSLVGYTF	TGTGCCAGCAGCGTAGTAAGCCTAGTTGGCTACACCTTC	NA	TRBJ1-2	TRBV9	few
CASSMVRIRTSVYIQETQYF	TGTGCCAGCAGCATGGTGAGGATTCGGACTAGCGTTTACATCCAAGAGACCCAGTACTTC	NA	TRBJ2-5	TRBV21-1	NA
CASSFSQGNGEKLFF	TGTGCCAGCAGCTTCTCGCAGGGAAACGGTGAAAAACTGTTTTTT	NA	TRBJ1-4	TRBV7-9	few
CASSLLAGGPHTQYF	TGTGCCAGCAGCTTACTAGCGGGAGGGCCTCATACGCAGTATTTT	TRBD2	TRBJ2-3	TRBV11-2	few
CASSLVGTGTWDEQFF	TGTGCCAGCAGCTTAGTTGGGACAGGCACTTGGGATGAGCAGTTCTTC	TRBD1	TRBJ2-1	TRBV7-9	many
CASSPLASGRAHEQYF	TGTGCCAGCAGCCCCCTCGCTAGCGGGAGGGCCCACGAGCAGTACTTC	TRBD2	TRBJ2-7	TRBV7-9	few
CASSSQLAGVWEQYF	TGTGCCAGCAGCTCTCAACTAGCGGGAGTCTGGGAGCAGTACTTC	TRBD2	TRBJ2-7	TRBV5-4	few
CASSLPGQLGYEQYF	TGTGCCAGCAGTTTACCGGGACAACTGGGCTACGAGCAGTACTTC	NA	TRBJ2-7	TRBV28	few
CASSQIGQGPEAFF	TGTGCCAGCAGCCAAATCGGACAGGGCCCTGAAGCTTTCTTT	TRBD1	TRBJ1-1	TRBV4-2	NA
CASSESWNTGELFF	TGTGCCAGCAGTGAATCCTGGAACACCGGGGAGCTGTTTTTT	NA	TRBJ2-2	TRBV6-4	few
CASSLGGLGDTQYF	TGTGCCAGCAGTTTAGGAGGGCTCGGAGATACGCAGTATTTT	NA	TRBJ2-3	TRBV28	NA
CASSSEDTYEQYF	TGTGCCAGCAGCTCAGAGGACACGTACGAGCAGTACTTC	NA	TRBJ2-7	TRBV7-8	many
CASSHPGQGFGNEQFF	TGTGCCAGCAGCCACCCGGGACAGGGATTTGGCAATGAGCAGTTCTTC	TRBD1	TRBJ2-1	TRBV5-4	few
CASSLRRSPGLATGYEQYF	TGTGCCAGCAGTTTAAGGAGGAGTCCGGGACTAGCGACCGGCTACGAGCAGTACTTC	TRBD2	TRBJ2-7	TRBV27	NA
CASGTGTGETQYF	TGTGCCAGCGGCACCGGGACTGGGGAGACCCAGTACTTC	NA	TRBJ2-5	TRBV6-5	few
CASSEDRGEAEAFF	TGTGCCAGCAGTGAGGACCGGGGGGAGGCTGAAGCTTTCTTT	NA	TRBJ1-1	TRBV2	few